The 27 T cell receptor beta chains presented below share a single source sample, sequenced in a study of shared clonotypes between healthy human individuals. TCRdb keeps only in-frame clones here, not all; method: immunoSEQ multiplex PCR. The table has roughly 1,600,000 clones, 97% to 99% seen once. What was sequenced was naive CD4+ T cells sorted from blood. Subset indicated: CD45RA+ positively selected. These receptors were collected from a man aged 30 to 45 in good health.

Points on this clone: The same CDR3 also results from other DNA sequences found in this sample. The J gene is TRBJ2-3, the V gene TRBV5-1; TRBD2 aligns across 11 bases. Germline CDR1 SGHRS, CDR2 YFSETQ. The CDR3 loop spans 15 amino acids. Trimming took 0 bases from V and 6 from J; bases not matched to a gene: 3. The CDR3: CASSLDGTSGDTQYF. CDR3 nucleotide sequence: TGCGCCAGCAGCTTGGATGGGACTAGCGGTGATACGCAGTATTTT.

The V call is TRBV30, the J call TRBJ2-7, with TRBD1 matching over 7 bases. The CDR3 length is 16 residues. The J segment lost 3 bases and the V segment lost 3 bases, leaving 14 bases of the junction unmatched. Germline V CDR1 and CDR2: GTSNPN, SVGIG (reference sequence). Here the CDR3 reads CAWRERHRGPGYEQYF. CDR3 in DNA: TGTGCCTGGAGAGAACGTCACAGGGGTCCCGGCTACGAGCAGTACTTC. The entire variable domain, with the rest obtained from reference TRBV30 and TRBJ2-7, is as follows: SQTIHQWPATLVQPVGSPLSLECTVEGTSNPNLYWYRQAAGRGLQLLFYSVGIGQISSEVPQNLSASRPQDRQFILSSKKLLLSDSGFYLCAWRERHRGPGYEQYFGPGTRLTVT.

The CDR3 region has the DNA TGTGCTAGTGGTTTGGTACAGAGGGTACCTCACTACGAGCAGTACTTC. It encodes CASGLVQRVPHYEQYF. The rearrangement uses TRBV12-5 and TRBJ2-7; a weak D match, TRBD2 (5 bases). The germline CDR1 and CDR2 sequences are LGHNT and FRNRAP. V gave up 0 bases and J gave up 3 bases, with 15 bases separating them. The CDR3 is 16 residues long.

Only a few counts were recorded for this clone. The V gene is TRBV25-1, the J gene TRBJ1-2; maybe TRBD1 (5 bases). The CDR3 extends over 11 amino acids. Trimming cost V 10 bases and J 3 bases, with 9 bases left between them. The germline gives CDR1 MGHDK, CDR2 SYGVNS. The CDR3, as DNA: TGTGCCACCTCAGGGTACTATGGCTACACCTTC. Residues: CATSGYYGYTF.

V gene TRBV7-2 combines with J gene TRBJ2-2; 7 nucleotides line up with TRBD1. This CDR3 has 15 amino acids. Germline CDR1 reads SGHTA; CDR2 reads FQGNSA. V lost 7 bases to trimming and J lost 2 bases; unmatched junction nucleotides: 7. CDR3 bases: TGTGCCAGCAAGACGGGACAGCGCAACACCGGGGAGCTGTTTTTT. Encoded protein: CASKTGQRNTGELFF. Using reference TRBV7-2 and TRBJ2-2 for the parts outside the CDR3, the full variable domain is GAGVSQSPSNKVTEKGKDVELRCDPISGHTALYWYRQSLGQGLEFLIYFQGNSAPDKSGLPSDRFSAERTGGSVSTLTIQRTQQEDSAVYLCASKTGQRNTGELFFGEGSRLTVL.

The rearrangement joins TRBV7-9 to TRBJ2-6; no clear D gene. The germline V gene encodes CDR1 SEHNR and CDR2 FQNEAQ (reference sequence). This CDR3 comprises 16 residues. V shed 7 bases and J shed 2 bases, with 15 bases lying between them. CDR3 loop: CASTSPGVAGANVLTF. Here the CDR3 DNA reads TGTGCCAGCACCTCTCCAGGAGTAGCTGGGGCCAACGTCCTGACTTTC.

V usage is TRBV4-2 and J usage is TRBJ2-1; TRBD1 matches at 9 bases. The CDR3 runs to 17 residues. V was pared by 4 bases and J by 7 bases, with 14 bases of the junction left unmatched. Per the germline V gene, CDR1 is LGHNA and CDR2 is YNFKEQ. CDR3 nucleotide sequence: TGTGCCAGCAGCCGTACGCCTGCGGGGACAGGGACTAATGAGCAGTTCTTC. As protein: CASSRTPAGTGTNEQFF.

To note about this clone: Other DNA sequences within the sample encode an identical CDR3. J is TRBJ2-1 and V is TRBV2; D is unclear. Germline V gene lookup returns CDR1 SNHLY and CDR2 FYNNEI. V was clipped by 6 bases and J by 4 bases, with 1 base between them. This CDR3 contains 10 residues. The DNA for the CDR3 is TGTGCCAGCAGGTACAATGAGCAGTTCTTC. Protein: CASRYNEQFF. Full variable domain (outside the CDR3, taken from reference TRBV2 and TRBJ2-1): EPEVTQTPSHQVTQMGQEVILRCVPISNHLYFYWYRQILGQKVEFLVSFYNNEISEKSEIFDDQFSVERPDGSNFTLKIRSTKLEDSAMYFCASRYNEQFFGPGTRLTVL.

This chain joins TRBV18 and TRBJ2-7, with a weak D call TRBD2 (5 bases). V lost 7 bases, J lost 0 bases, and 13 bases lay in between. The germline V gene encodes CDR1 KGHSH and CDR2 LQKENI. CDR3 size: 14 residues. This CDR3 is CASCPDGNSYEQYF. In DNA form, the CDR3 reads TGTGCCAGCTGCCCGGACGGGAACTCCTACGAGCAGTACTTC.

This clone appeared once. The genes are TRBV27 and TRBJ1-2, with D perhaps TRBD1 (5 bases). V was trimmed by 0 bases and J by 7 bases, leaving 21 bases between them. Germline CDR1 MNHEY, CDR2 SMNVEV (reference sequence). CDR3 size: 17 residues. DNA of the CDR3: TGTGCCAGCAGTTTATCGAAGGCAAGGGGCTATGTCTCTGGCTACACCTTC. It specifies CASSLSKARGYVSGYTF.

The gene calls are TRBV28 and TRBJ2-7; the D gene is possibly TRBD1 (5 bases). The CDR3 loop spans 13 amino acids. V dropped 8 bases and J dropped 3 bases, with 14 bases sitting between them. Germline V lookup: CDR1 MDHEN, CDR2 SYDVKM. The DNA of the CDR3 is TGTGCCAGCCGTCCAGGGTCCAACTACGAGCAGTACTTC. Its protein product is CASRPGSNYEQYF.

V usage is TRBV28 and J usage is TRBJ2-5; D perhaps matches TRBD2 (5 bases). V lost 5 bases to trimming and J lost 1 base, with 11 bases between them. The CDR3 runs 14 residues. The V gene's germline CDR1 is MDHEN and CDR2 SYDVKM. CDR3 in DNA: TGTGCCAGCAGTCACGGACTCCTCCAAGAGACCCAGTACTTC. It encodes CASSHGLLQETQYF.

This chain connects TRBV28 to TRBJ2-7; D is ambiguous. Trimming pared 2 bases from V and 4 bases from J, leaving 15 bases between. CDR1 is MDHEN and CDR2 is SYDVKM in the germline V gene. The CDR3 contains 15 residues. This chain's CDR3 is CASSLIGPAGYEQYF. The CDR3 bases are TGTGCCAGCAGTTTAATTGGACCCGCTGGGTACGAGCAGTACTTC.

This chain connects TRBV2 to TRBJ2-7, with TRBD2 matching 14 bases. With 8 bases clipped from V and 5 bases from J, the junction kept 5 bases outside the gene matches. The CDR3 consists of 14 residues. Looked up from germline, CDR1 is SNHLY and CDR2 is FYNNEI. Here the CDR3 reads CASSGLAGADEQYF. In nucleotides, the CDR3 is TGTGCCAGCTCGGGACTAGCGGGAGCCGACGAGCAGTACTTC. Variable domain in full (rest from reference TRBV2 and TRBJ2-7): EPEVTQTPSHQVTQMGQEVILRCVPISNHLYFYWYRQILGQKVEFLVSFYNNEISEKSEIFDDQFSVERPDGSNFTLKIRSTKLEDSAMYFCASSGLAGADEQYFGPGTRLTVT.

This clone was detected once. The rearrangement joins TRBV14 to TRBJ1-3; no clear D. The germline gives CDR1 SGHDN, CDR2 FVKESK. The CDR3 is 14 residues long. The V gene lost 4 bases and the J gene lost 0 bases, with 7 bases spanning the gap. The chain's CDR3 is CASSLRFSGNTIYF. DNA for the CDR3: TGTGCCAGCAGCCTCAGATTCTCTGGAAACACCATATATTTT.

V and J are TRBV7-2 and TRBJ2-5, with D hard to call. The CDR3 consists of 13 residues. The ends were cut back, 5 bases at V and 1 base at J, with 8 bases in the middle. Germline V gene data show CDR1 as SGHTA and CDR2 as FQGNSA. The CDR3 coding sequence is TGTGCCAGCAGCCCAGCCACCCAAGAGACCCAGTACTTC. Protein sequence: CASSPATQETQYF.

In DNA, the CDR3 is TGCAGCGCCGGCCGGGACAGGGCAATCAATGAGCAGTTCTTC. It is translated as CSAGRDRAINEQFF. This chain links TRBV29-1 with TRBJ2-1, with 9 positions matching TRBD1. Losses at the gene ends were 7 bases for V and 6 bases for J; bases not matched to a gene: 10. The germline V gene has CDR1 SQVTM and CDR2 ANQGSEA. CDR3 length: 14 amino acids.

CDR3 protein: CASSEAKGLRNEKLFF. In DNA, the CDR3 is TGTGCCAGCAGTGAAGCGAAGGGTCTGCGTAATGAAAAACTGTTTTTT. The gene calls are TRBV6-1 and TRBJ1-4; D not resolved. The germline V gene has CDR1 MNHNS and CDR2 SASEGT. V was pared by 0 bases and J by 4 bases, with 12 bases between. The CDR3 length is 16 residues.

This chain links TRBV19 with TRBJ2-7; weak D call: TRBD1 (6 bases). Germline V lookup: CDR1 LNHDA, CDR2 SQIVND (reference sequence). The length of the CDR3 is 16 residues. V dropped 3 bases and J dropped 2 bases, with 17 bases sitting between them. The CDR3 is CASSIALGTRAYEQYF. In nucleotides, the CDR3 is TGTGCCAGTAGTATCGCCCTCGGGACAAGAGCCTACGAGCAGTACTTC.

The chain is built from TRBV11-3 and TRBJ2-7; 12 bases are a match to TRBD1. Germline V CDR1 and CDR2: SGHNT, YENEEA. The CDR3 has 15 residues. The J segment lost 7 bases and the V segment lost 5 bases, leaving 9 bases of the junction unmatched. This CDR3 is CASSPTGTGGAEQYF. CDR3 sequence (DNA): TGTGCCAGCAGCCCCACCGGGACAGGGGGCGCTGAGCAGTACTTC.

This chain uses TRBV10-3 with TRBJ2-1; 12 bases line up with TRBD1. J was trimmed by 7 bases and V by 4 bases; bases with no gene match: 5. The CDR3 runs to 15 residues. Germline CDR1 ENHRY, CDR2 SYGVKD. This CDR3 is CAISAGQGAVNEQFF. Here the CDR3 DNA reads TGTGCCATCAGTGCGGGACAGGGGGCGGTGAATGAGCAGTTCTTC.

CDR3: CASSSATRTGGQPQHF. DNA of the CDR3: TGTGCCAGCTCATCAGCTACCCGGACAGGTGGTCAGCCCCAGCATTTT. The chain carries TRBV18 and TRBJ1-5; 7 bases are a match to TRBD1. The CDR3 is made up of 16 amino acids. Germline V gives CDR1 KGHSH, CDR2 LQKENI. With 5 bases clipped from V and 6 bases from J, the junction kept 13 bases outside the gene matches.

J is TRBJ1-2 and V is TRBV4-1, with D unclear. From germline, CDR1 is MGHRA and CDR2 YSYEKL. The CDR3 length is 13 residues. V was trimmed by 4 bases and J by 7 bases, leaving 13 bases between them. CDR3 DNA: TGCGCCAGCAGCCCTCCAGGTGGAGCTGGCTACACCTTC. Amino acids: CASSPPGGAGYTF.

V and J are TRBV5-1 and TRBJ2-1; 9 nucleotides match TRBD2. The CDR3 covers 16 residues. J lost 0 bases, V lost 4 bases, and 5 bases had no gene match. From germline, CDR1 is SGHRS and CDR2 YFSETQ. The CDR3 region is CASSVGLAFSYNEQFF. Written as DNA, the CDR3 is TGCGCCAGCAGCGTCGGACTAGCGTTCTCCTACAATGAGCAGTTCTTC. Using reference TRBV5-1 and TRBJ2-1 for the parts outside the CDR3, the full variable domain is KAGVTQTPRYLIKTRGQQVTLSCSPISGHRSVSWYQQTPGQGLQFLFEYFSETQRNKGNFPGRFSGRQFSNSRSEMNVSTLELGDSALYLCASSVGLAFSYNEQFFGPGTRLTVL.

This sequence joins TRBV7-2 and TRBJ2-5; 8 nucleotides agree with TRBD1. The V segment lost 3 bases and the J segment 4 bases; nucleotides outside the gene matches: 4. The CDR3 extends over 14 amino acids. Germline V gives CDR1 SGHTA, CDR2 FQGNSA. The CDR3, as DNA: TGTGCCAGCAGCTTCCGGGACAGGAGAGAGACCCAGTACTTC. Its translation is CASSFRDRRETQYF.

DNA for the CDR3: TGTGCCAGCAGAGTCTCCCCCGTCGCCGGGACGCCGAACACCGGGGAGCTGTTTTTT. This translates into CASRVSPVAGTPNTGELFF. This chain joins TRBV7-8 and TRBJ2-2; D tentatively fits TRBD1 or TRBD2 (5 bases each). Deletions cut 6 bases from V and 0 bases from J, with 23 bases between. The CDR3 consists of 19 residues. Germline CDR1 reads SGHVS; CDR2 reads FQNEAQ.

The chain carries TRBV6-6 and TRBJ2-1; D is undetermined. The germline CDR1 and CDR2 sequences are MNHNY and SVGAGI (reference sequence). The CDR3 loop spans 13 amino acids. V was shortened by 4 bases and J by 7 bases, with 11 bases between the two germline ends. CDR3 region: CASSSPPLNEQFF. CDR3 sequence (DNA): TGTGCCAGCAGTTCCCCGCCCCTTAATGAGCAGTTCTTC.